The source of this TCR beta chain is a study of blood T cells in healthy people across ages. Isolation of PBMCs gave at least 6 million cells per sample. There were at least 6 micrograms of total RNA extracted from every sample. As to this clonotype: Its matching antigen is unknown.

Then a second PCR, running roughly 6 to 11 cycles, was carried out with a sample-barcoded 5' primer and a J-beta primer mix. A template-switch adaptor that had 12 random nucleotides put a tag on each cDNA molecule. MiXCR, applied by TCRdb to the 5' RACE reads, yields one record per CDR3 protein. The sample has fewer than 950,000 distinct CDR3 sequences, about 48% seen once; the top ten hold 40% to 50%. Notes on the study in general: Diversity figures derived from one million T cells were judged to underestimate the true value.

V dropped 6 bases and J dropped 3 bases, with 23 bases sitting between them. In germline, CDR1 is SQVTM, CDR2 ANQGSEA. This CDR3 is 16 amino acids long. This sequence originates from a man older than 75 in good health. This chain joins TRBV29-1 and TRBJ1-2; the D gene is possibly TRBD1 (6 bases). Sequencing was done on a sample of blood. In DNA, the CDR3 is TGCAGCGTCCGAACCGCAAAAGGGGGGGTTGACTATGGCTACACCTTC. This sequence encodes CSVRTAKGGVDYGYTF.